This T cell receptor (beta chain) was identified in a study of early T cells in non-severe SARS-CoV-2 infection. MiXCR was run by TCRdb on the 5' RACE reads, yielding one entry per CDR3 protein. Of about 17,000 distinct CDR3 sequences listed, around 5.1% are singletons. V lost 6 bases and J lost 2, with 11 bases in between. CDR3 length: 13 amino acids. CDR1 is SQVTM and CDR2 is ANQGSEA in the germline V gene. The chain joins TRBV29-1 to TRBJ2-4; no definite D call. Material for sequencing was whole blood. The sequence was collected from an adult who was a healthcare worker with PCR-confirmed SARS-CoV-2 infection or an uninfected control (not recorded which). As DNA, the CDR3 is TGCAGCGTCGTAACACTATCCAAAAACATTCAGTACTTC. Its protein product is CSVVTLSKNIQYF.